This T cell receptor beta chain is from a study of CD4+ T cells in melanoma. General observations from the study: In melanoma, neoantigen-specific CD4+ T cells reportedly differed in differentiation state. A reported correlation linked neoantigen-specific CD4+ T cells to CD8+, macrophage and B cell function.

V lost 0 bases and J lost 5; bases outside the gene matches: 13. Germline CDR1 reads LGHNA; CDR2 reads YSLEER. This CDR3 contains 19 residues. Sequenced by immunoSEQ multiplex PCR; TCRdb stores in-frame clones only, minus some. The table has tens of thousands of clones, more than 60% seen once; the top ten hold approximately 4.6%. As concerns this clone: The target antigen is unknown.

The chain carries TRBV4-3 and TRBJ2-5; 12 positions match TRBD2. This clonotype was sampled from a human donor with melanoma. Sequencing was done on a sample of tumor tissue. The CDR3 DNA follows: TGCGCCAGCAGCCAAGATACGGGGCTAGCGGGGGGGCGGCGGGAGACCCAGTACTTC. Translated: CASSQDTGLAGGRRETQYF.